The clone carrying this T cell receptor (beta chain) was picked up a small number of times. What it recognizes is unknown. TCRbeta library preparation incorporated unique molecular identifiers. TCRdb independently ran MiXCR on the PCR reads; one entry per CDR3 protein. The sample lists 500,000 to 650,000 distinct CDR3 sequences; 10% to 15% were seen once. The CDR3 spans 16 residues. Trimming cost V 3 bases and J 5 bases, with 17 bases left between them. The germline V gene has CDR1 ENHRY and CDR2 SYGVKD. These data are taken from a study of T-cell reconstitution after alpha-beta-depleted transplantation in children. Overall study findings and caveats: Newly generated T cells supplied most T-cell counts and diversity one year post-transplant.

This chain links TRBV10-3 with TRBJ2-1; D unclear. This receptor was obtained from a male patient younger than 18 who had a stem cell transplant for acute myeloid leukemia, so the T cells may come from the graft donor. The sample in question was PBMCs, mostly from graft donor cells, obtained 360 days after TCRalphabeta/CD19-depleted stem cell transplant. The CDR3 DNA follows: TGTGCCATCAGTGAAGATGTGCTAGTTGGTAACAATGAGCAGTTCTTC. It encodes CAISEDVLVGNNEQFF.